The entry below describes one T cell receptor (beta chain). Its specificity is not known. The PCR was carried out with 60 Vbeta primers and 13 Jbeta primers. TCRdb's copy holds only in-frame clones and misses some; the assay was immunoSEQ multiplex PCR. The sample includes just over 150,000 clones, about three quarters of them seen just once. This sample is drawn from a study of cytomegalovirus exposure and HLA in healthy donors. V lost 4 bases and J 0 bases, leaving 16 bases between the germline ends. The germline gives CDR1 SGHTA, CDR2 FQGNSA. This CDR3 spans 18 amino acids. General study points: Reports indicated that the classifier achieved high specificity and sensitivity in diagnosing cytomegalovirus status. The study labeled around 160 TCR beta chains cytomegalovirus-associated. For most subjects, TCR beta sequences were reported to predict HLA-A and HLA-B alleles with accuracy. A later analysis linked a missense DCLRE1C variant to TCR beta V- and J-gene trimming.

The TCR comes from a woman aged 45-59 years in good health and CMV-seropositive. Sequencing input: PBMCs. The rearrangement joins TRBV7-2 to TRBJ2-6, with D perhaps matching TRBD2 (8 bases). DNA of the CDR3: TGTGCCAGCAGCTCGGGAGGGGGCACCAACTCTGGGGCCAACGTCCTGACTTTC. Its protein product is CASSSGGGTNSGANVLTF.